The present entry profiles one TCR beta chain with its context. The data belong to a study of CD8+CD57+ T cells in acquired aplastic anemia. Patients picked for sequencing had shown CD8+CD57+ cell expansion detected by flow cytometry. The CDR3 loop spans 13 amino acids. Germline V gene data show CDR1 as ENHRY and CDR2 as SYGVKD. The trim removed 11 bases at V and 6 bases at J, leaving 10 bases unmatched. CDR3 and TCR beta VDJ profiling relied on a genomic DNA template. Via MiXCR, TCRdb re-called the reads, giving one row per CDR3 protein. Of more than 150,000 distinct CDR3 sequences listed, roughly half are singletons.

Material: sorted CD4+, CD8+, or CD8+CD57+ T cells (not recorded which) from PBMCs. This TCR derives from a human donor with aplastic anemia. The chain uses TRBV10-3 and TRBJ2-7; 10 positions match TRBD1. This chain's CDR3 is CASKDRGGGEQYF. The CDR3 bases are TGTGCCTCCAAGGACAGGGGGGGGGGCGAGCAGTACTTC.